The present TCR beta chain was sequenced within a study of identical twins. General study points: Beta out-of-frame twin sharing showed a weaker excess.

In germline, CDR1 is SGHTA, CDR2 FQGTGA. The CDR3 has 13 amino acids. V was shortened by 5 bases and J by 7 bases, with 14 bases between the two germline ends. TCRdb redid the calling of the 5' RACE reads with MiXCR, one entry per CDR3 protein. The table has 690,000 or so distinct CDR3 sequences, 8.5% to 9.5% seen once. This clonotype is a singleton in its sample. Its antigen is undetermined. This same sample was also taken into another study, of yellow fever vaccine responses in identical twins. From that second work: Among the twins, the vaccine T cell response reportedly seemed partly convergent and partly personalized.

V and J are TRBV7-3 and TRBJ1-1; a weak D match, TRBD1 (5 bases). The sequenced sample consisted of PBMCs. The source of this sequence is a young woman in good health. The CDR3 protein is CASSPGRAIEAFF. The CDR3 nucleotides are TGTGCCAGCAGCCCTGGCAGGGCGATTGAAGCTTTCTTT.